This T cell receptor beta chain originates from a study of cytomegalovirus exposure and HLA in healthy donors. Study results and limitations: Roughly uniform sequencing depth across donors was assumed, possibly incorrectly. A link between a missense DCLRE1C variant and TCR beta V- and J-gene trimming emerged from a later analysis. Rates of TCR association differed by HLA locus in a later analysis, with DRB1 highest and HLA-C lowest.

Germline CDR1 and CDR2: SGHRS and YFSETQ. CDR3 length: 15 residues. V trimming: 0 bases; J trimming: 2 bases; junction bases outside the gene matches: 3. Healthy bone marrow donors formed the donor group. To note about this clone: Its antigen is unknown.

PCR was performed using 60 Vbeta and 13 Jbeta primers. Clones were read by immunoSEQ multiplex PCR, and TCRdb kept only the in-frame ones, dropping some. Of fewer than 250,000 clones listed, roughly three quarters are singletons. The clonotype originates from a young woman in good health and CMV-seronegative. The rearrangement joins TRBV5-1 to TRBJ1-2; 8 nucleotides line up with TRBD1. The specimen sequenced was PBMCs. CDR3 bases: TGCGCCAGCAGCTTGGGACAGGGGAGGAACTATGGCTACACCTTC. Encoded protein: CASSLGQGRNYGYTF.